This T cell receptor (beta chain) stems from a study of CD8 T cells in Susac syndrome. Study overall: At the time their blood was drawn, patients with Susac syndrome were either therapy-naive, on corticosteroids (with some of them also receiving intravenous immunoglobulin), or on intravenous immunoglobulin alone.

Overall study results and limits: About 5 Susac-specific public clones appeared in CD8+ TEMRA repertoires, and sixteen in total CD8+ repertoires.

Remarks on this clonotype: Its specificity is not known.

The germline CDR1 and CDR2 sequences are MNHNY and SVGAGI (reference sequence). The CDR3 totals 16 residues. J lost 3 bases, V lost 5 bases, and 11 bases had no gene match. The RNA, 0.5 to 1 ug, was put through reverse transcription using random hexamers. The authors amplified TCR beta CDR3 across 54 Vbeta and 13 Jbeta using immunoSEQ multiplex PCR. TCRdb called the immunoSEQ multiplex PCR reads again in MiXCR, with one record for every CDR3 protein. The data contain about 190,000 distinct CDR3 sequences, approximately 95% of them seen just once; the ten biggest clones take up about 0.15%. The origin of this receptor is a human donor with Susac syndrome. The sample was CD8+ T cells from PBMCs. The rearrangement joins TRBV6-6 to TRBJ1-2; 8 bases line up with TRBD1. DNA of the CDR3: TGTGCCAGCAGTCCCCTTGACAGGGGAAAGGACTATGGCTACACCTTC. Residues: CASSPLDRGKDYGYTF.